This T cell receptor beta chain was recovered during a study of CD4 T cells in lung cancer (dated by TCRdb to the late 2010s). Describing the broader study: In the study, blood T cells of NSCLC patients were screened for responses to candidate mutation-encoded neoepitopes, and neoantigen-specific CD4+ T-cell clones and TCRs were isolated. A handful of patients undergoing curative-intent resections for stage I-III non-small cell lung cancer provided the tumor and non-adjacent lung tissue. Lung adenocarcinoma or squamous cell carcinoma was present in the resected patients, who were aged 60 to 69 at blood donation and were mostly former smokers. Before blood donation, patients had received treatments including platinum chemotherapy, and some received nivolumab or pembrolizumab. Deep sequencing of TCRB was used to follow the frequency of neoantigen-specific clonotypes in tumor resections, non-adjacent lung and cultured T-cell products. The paper's findings and limits, for the study overall: Some blood-derived responses might be explained by in vitro priming of naive T cells or cross-reactivity rather than by memory responses to the cancer.

The library was generated by the immunoSEQ multiplex PCR assay. DNA was isolated with Qiagen DNeasy or QIAamp micro DNA kits and TCRB sequenced with the Adaptive Biotechnology human TCRB sequencing kit. TCRB libraries were sequenced on an Illumina MiSeq. The original methods were these. TCRB sequence data were analyzed with the kit provider's software, and tumor enrichment of clonotype templates was tested with Fisher's exact test. TCRdb carries this immuneACCESS record with in-frame sequences only. Its versions omit some clonotypes, under half of them owing to an unresolved V gene in the studies checked, with the rest unexplained. From that table come the V and J calls and clone size; the DNA was used to work out D and trimming. Here the sample has roughly 4,500 clones; 74% occur a single time. About 17% of the sample rests with the top ten. Worth noting for this clone: Its antigen is not yet known. Nothing much larger sits one base from this clone, and base qualities are not available.

The origin of this receptor is a man in his 60s with non-small cell lung cancer. Sequencing was done on a sample of lung tumor tissue.

The encoded CDR3 is CASRKIAGMDGYTF. The bases are TGTGCCAGTAGGAAAATCGCAGGGATGGATGGCTACACCTTC. The sequence links TRBV19 to TRBJ1-2; the D gene is possibly TRBD1, with 5 bases matching. V loses 6 bases, J loses 6 bases, and the germline ends lie 17 bases apart. The cysteine opens and the phenylalanine closes a CDR3 of 14 amino acids. The only DNA kept is the CDR3, 42 bases in frame from the first base. CDR1 and CDR2 (LNHDA, SQIVND) derive from the germline V gene (reference sequence).